This T cell receptor beta chain was sequenced for a study of shared clonotypes between healthy human individuals. The CDR3 has 16 amino acids. V lost 0 bases and J 8 bases, leaving 17 bases between the germline ends. In germline, CDR1 is MNHEY, CDR2 SVGAGI. Whole-study findings and limits: In having few donors, the study represented limited genetic and exposure-history diversity.

The donors were adults (healthy and HIV-negative) with no recent acute infections or vaccinations. Unsorted PBMC replicate PCRs used roughly 300 ng DNA, 25,000 to 35,000 T cell genomes. Repertoires were generated with immunoSEQ multiplex PCR, while TCRdb's copy carries only in-frame clones and drops some. Seen here are around 450,000 clones, around 79% observed once, and the top ten hold over 10%. As concerns this clone: Its antigen is still unknown.

This sequence was found in a woman between 40 and 55 years old in good health. Some clones in this sample may be carry-over from other donors' samples. V usage is TRBV6-5 and J usage is TRBJ2-1, with D unresolved. The sequencing sample was made of PBMCs. CDR3 sequence: CASSYSPQSIEYEQFF. CDR3 sequence (DNA): TGTGCCAGCAGTTACTCCCCCCAATCCATCGAGTATGAGCAGTTCTTC.